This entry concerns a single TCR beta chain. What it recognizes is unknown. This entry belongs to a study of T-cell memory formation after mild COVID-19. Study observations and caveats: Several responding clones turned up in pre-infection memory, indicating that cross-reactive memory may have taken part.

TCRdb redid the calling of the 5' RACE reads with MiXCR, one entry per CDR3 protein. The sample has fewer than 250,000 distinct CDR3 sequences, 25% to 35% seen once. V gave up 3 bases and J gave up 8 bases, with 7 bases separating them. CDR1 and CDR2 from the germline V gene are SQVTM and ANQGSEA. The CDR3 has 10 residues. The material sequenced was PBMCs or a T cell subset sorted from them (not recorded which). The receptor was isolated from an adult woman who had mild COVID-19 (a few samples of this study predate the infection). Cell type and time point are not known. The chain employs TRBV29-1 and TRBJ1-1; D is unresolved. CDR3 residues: CSVDSTEAFF. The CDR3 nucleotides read TGCAGCGTTGACTCAACAGAAGCTTTCTTT.